The 5 T cell receptor beta chains presented below share a single source sample, sequenced in a study of CD8+ T cells in alopecia areata. It was cDNA, reverse transcribed from extracted RNA, that served as the sequencing template. Method: immunoSEQ multiplex PCR; TCRdb's copy keeps in-frame clones and lacks some. This sample carries approximately 110,000 clones, less than 60% of them seen once, and the ten largest clones take 3% to 4%. The sample's treatment: oral pan-JAK inhibitor, 5-10 mg twice daily. The starting material was CD4+ T cells sorted from blood, obtained at week 24, from a patient treated with tofacitinib. The receptors come from a human donor with alopecia areata.

This clone was counted only a few times. The chain couples TRBV5-4 to TRBJ2-2; no definite D call. Germline CDR1 is SGHNT and CDR2 is YYREEE (reference sequence). Trimming removed 3 bases at V and 3 bases at J, with 3 bases between. This CDR3 has 12 amino acids. Here the CDR3 DNA reads TGTGCCAGCAGCTCATACACCGGGGAGCTGTTTTTT. This codes for CASSSYTGELFF.

The genes are TRBV6-6 and TRBJ2-7, with 7 nucleotides matching TRBD1. Germline V CDR1 and CDR2: MNHNY, SVGAGI (reference sequence). The CDR3 has 12 residues. Trimming at V came to 8 bases and at J to 2 bases, leaving 3 bases not matched to a gene. DNA for the CDR3: TGTGCCAGCCGAACAGGGGCCTACGAGCAGTACTTC. Its translation: CASRTGAYEQYF.

This clone was found a few times. V gene TRBV30 combines with J gene TRBJ1-1, with no clear D. The CDR3 loop spans 12 amino acids. CDR1 and CDR2 from the germline V gene are GTSNPN and SVGIG (reference sequence). The V gene lost 4 bases and the J gene lost 7 bases, with 13 bases spanning the gap. In DNA, the CDR3 is TGTGCCTGGAATCTTATCCCCCTTGAAGCTTTCTTT. The encoded protein is CAWNLIPLEAFF.

This clone was counted a few times. This chain connects TRBV4-2 to TRBJ1-6, with D uncertain. The CDR3 consists of 13 residues. Germline V gives CDR1 LGHNA, CDR2 YNFKEQ. V lost 1 base to trimming and J lost 9 bases, with 7 bases between them. Here the CDR3 reads CASSQARGSPLHF. As DNA, the CDR3 is TGTGCCAGCAGCCAAGCCAGAGGTTCACCCCTCCACTTT.

This clone was counted between two and nine times. This sequence joins TRBV4-3 and TRBJ2-5; D call uncertain. CDR1 and CDR2 (germline): LGHNA, YSLEER. V dropped 0 bases and J dropped 1 base, with 12 bases sitting between them. This CDR3 spans 16 amino acids. The CDR3 loop is CASSQDRLGRQETQYF. The DNA of the CDR3 is TGCGCCAGCAGCCAAGATCGCCTAGGCCGCCAAGAGACCCAGTACTTC.